These 32 T cell receptor beta chains were all obtained from the same sample, sequenced in a study of blood T cell repertoires in COVID-19. Produced via immunoSEQ multiplex PCR; TCRdb's table is partial and in-frame only. The profile covers approximately 300,000 clones, with around 86% appearing a single time and about 4.6% taken by the ten largest. The sample consisted of PBMCs or T cells enriched from blood (not recorded which). These receptors all come from a man aged 25-45 years who had recovered from COVID-19.

The rearrangement joins TRBV3-1 (or the pseudogene TRBV3-2) to TRBJ1-1, with 11 bases fitting TRBD1. The CDR3 contains 16 residues. CDR1 and CDR2 (germline): LGHDT, YNNKEL (reference sequence). V dropped 5 bases and J dropped 1; count of bases not matched to a gene: 6. CDR3 loop: CASSARTGGPNTEAFF. In nucleotides, the CDR3 is TGTGCCAGCAGCGCGAGGACAGGGGGCCCGAACACTGAAGCTTTCTTT.

V and J are TRBV5-1 and TRBJ2-3; D remains unclear. Trimming took 1 base from V and 6 from J, leaving 12 bases between them. CDR1 and CDR2 (germline): SGHRS, YFSETQ. The CDR3 is made up of 14 amino acids. The CDR3 sequence is CASSLSVNSDTQYF. The CDR3 DNA sequence: TGCGCCAGCAGCTTGTCGGTTAACTCTGATACGCAGTATTTT.

The rearrangement links TRBV5-1 to TRBJ1-2, with D possibly matching TRBD1 (6 bases). V gave up 6 bases and J gave up 0 bases, with 12 bases separating them. There are 14 residues in the CDR3. The V gene's germline CDR1 is SGHRS and CDR2 YFSETQ. This CDR3 reads CASTLGQPNYGYTF. The CDR3 bases are TGCGCCAGCACCCTTGGACAGCCTAACTATGGCTACACCTTC.

The chain couples TRBV5-1 to TRBJ1-1, with D possibly being TRBD1 (6 bases). The CDR3 totals 13 residues. Germline CDR1 is SGHRS and CDR2 is YFSETQ. V was pared by 2 bases and J by 6 bases, with 11 bases between. CDR3 loop: CASSFTTGPEAFF. Written as DNA, the CDR3 is TGCGCCAGCAGCTTTACCACAGGGCCTGAAGCTTTCTTT.

The V call is TRBV29-1, the J call TRBJ1-2, with a weak D call TRBD1 (6 bases). From germline, CDR1 is SQVTM and CDR2 ANQGSEA. The CDR3 is 13 residues long. V was trimmed by 7 bases and J by 4 bases, leaving 16 bases between them. CDR3 DNA: TGCAGCGCTACGACAGGCTCGTCCTATGGCTACACCTTC. Encoded protein: CSATTGSSYGYTF.

In its sample, this clone was seen a few times. The V gene is TRBV11-2, the J gene TRBJ2-3; 7 nucleotides agree with TRBD2. The ends lost 1 base at V and 1 base at J; junction bases unmatched: 8. The V gene's germline CDR1 is SGHAT and CDR2 FQNNGV. The CDR3 loop spans 17 amino acids. CDR3 bases: TGTGCCAGCAGCTTAGTCGGCGGGAGTTTTGGCACAGATACGCAGTATTTT. Its translation is CASSLVGGSFGTDTQYF.

The V gene is TRBV2, the J gene TRBJ1-4; D is unresolved. CDR3 size: 10 residues. Germline lookup yields CDR1 SNHLY and CDR2 FYNNEI. Trimming removed 3 bases at V and 11 bases at J, with 4 bases between. CDR3 in amino acids: CASSDEKLFF. Written as DNA, the CDR3 is TGTGCCAGCAGTGACGAGAAACTGTTTTTT.

V and J are TRBV5-6 and TRBJ1-4; 9 nucleotides align to TRBD1. V lost 1 base, J lost 3 bases, and 7 bases stayed unmatched. The CDR3 runs 17 residues. In germline, CDR1 is SGHDT, CDR2 YYEEEE. The CDR3 reads CASSLRGTGSANEKLFF. CDR3 nucleotide sequence: TGTGCCAGCAGCTTGCGTGGGACAGGGTCTGCTAATGAAAAACTGTTTTTT.

The genes are TRBV30 and TRBJ2-4; no definite D call. Germline values: CDR1 GTSNPN, CDR2 SVGIG (reference sequence). V was shortened by 1 base and J by 0 bases, with 4 bases between the two germline ends. This CDR3 spans 13 amino acids. DNA for the CDR3: TGTGCCTGGAGTGGTCTAGCCAAAAACATTCAGTACTTC. It codes for CAWSGLAKNIQYF.

The chain is built from TRBV19 and TRBJ2-2; TRBD1 agrees at 7 bases. The CDR3 runs 15 residues. CDR1 LNHDA and CDR2 SQIVND come from the germline V gene (reference sequence). V was clipped by 6 bases and J by 2 bases; unmatched bases: 6. The CDR3 coding sequence is TGTGCCAGTAGGGCCGGGACAGCCAACACCGGGGAGCTGTTTTTT. Residues: CASRAGTANTGELFF.

The rearrangement links TRBV9 to TRBJ2-2; 8 bases map to TRBD2. V trimming: 4 bases; J trimming: 6 bases; junction bases outside the gene matches: 14. The CDR3 runs to 17 residues. CDR1 and CDR2 from the germline V gene are SGDLS and YYNGEE. The CDR3 DNA reads as TGTGCCAGCAGCCCCCGGCCCGTGGGTAGCGGGGCCGGGGAGCTGTTTTTT. It translates to CASSPRPVGSGAGELFF.

The J gene is TRBJ2-5, the V gene TRBV12-2; the D segment call TRBD1 is taken from the table without a DNA check. TRBV12-2 is recorded as a pseudogene. The CDR3 is 15 amino acids. CDR3 nucleotides: TGTGCAAGTCGCTTAGCGGGGACAGTCCAAGAGACCCAGTACTTC. Its protein is CASRLAGTVQETQYF.

This clone was recorded only once. The CDR3 bases are TGTGCCAGCAGCCCGAAATTCAGGGTTTCTGGAAACACCATATATTTT. This encodes CASSPKFRVSGNTIYF. This chain joins TRBV7-9 and TRBJ1-3, with D possibly matching TRBD1 (5 bases). The ends were cut back, 5 bases at V and 1 base at J, with 15 bases in the middle. CDR3 length equals 16 residues. The germline V gene encodes CDR1 SEHNR and CDR2 FQNEAQ (reference sequence).

The J gene is TRBJ1-5, the V gene TRBV5-5; 11 bases are a match to TRBD1. V was pared by 4 bases and J by 4 bases, with 4 bases of the junction left unmatched. The CDR3 length is 15 residues. Per the germline V gene, CDR1 is SGHKS and CDR2 is YYEKEE (reference sequence). The CDR3 DNA sequence: TGTGCCAGCAGCCCGGGACAGGGGGTAAATCAGCCCCAGCATTTT. Amino acids: CASSPGQGVNQPQHF.

This clone was counted a few times. This chain links TRBV6-5 with TRBJ1-5; D remains unclear. V gave up 5 bases and J gave up 2 bases, with 10 bases separating them. The V gene's germline CDR1 is MNHEY and CDR2 SVGAGI. This CDR3 is 14 amino acids long. CDR3 region: CASSPTGGNQPQHF. CDR3 nucleotides: TGTGCCAGCAGTCCCACGGGAGGCAATCAGCCCCAGCATTTT.

This clone was seen once. V gene TRBV2 combines with J gene TRBJ2-5; TRBD1 might be the D (6 bases). CDR3 length: 14 residues. CDR1 and CDR2 from the germline V gene are SNHLY and FYNNEI. V lost 6 bases and J lost 4, with 15 bases in between. Here the CDR3 reads CASRRRQAPETQYF. CDR3 coding DNA: TGTGCCAGCAGGCGCCGACAGGCTCCAGAGACCCAGTACTTC.

This chain joins TRBV2 and TRBJ2-7, with D tentatively TRBD1 (6 bases). The V and J ends lost 7 bases and 6 bases respectively, with 22 bases between them. Germline V gene sequence: CDR1 SNHLY, CDR2 FYNNEI. The CDR3 totals 15 residues. The CDR3 loop reads CASTLMDSDHREQYF. In DNA, the CDR3 is TGTGCCAGCACTCTGATGGACAGCGACCATCGCGAGCAGTACTTC.

The chain employs TRBV28 and TRBJ1-3; no clear D gene. V was cut by 4 bases and J by 7 bases, with 8 bases left in between. This CDR3 has 12 amino acids. Germline lookup yields CDR1 MDHEN and CDR2 SYDVKM. As DNA, the CDR3 is TGTGCCAGCAGTTCCCTCGGGAACACCATATATTTT. It codes for CASSSLGNTIYF.

The table lists this clone with a count of one. The V call is TRBV28, the J call TRBJ2-3; 8 bases agree with TRBD1. Trimming removed 5 bases from V and 3 bases from J; junction bases left unmatched: 7. Germline CDR1 and CDR2: MDHEN and SYDVKM. The CDR3 contains 15 residues. The CDR3 here is CASSTQTGVTDTQYF. The CDR3 DNA reads as TGTGCCAGCAGTACCCAGACAGGGGTAACAGATACGCAGTATTTT.

This clone has only one observation. The chain combines TRBV15 with TRBJ1-2, with 7 nucleotides matching TRBD1. Germline V CDR1 and CDR2: LNHNV, YYDKDF (reference sequence). This CDR3 has 15 residues. Trimming took 4 bases from V and 4 from J; bases not matched to a gene: 9. CDR3 protein: CATSKDRANPYGYTF. CDR3 coding DNA: TGTGCCACCAGCAAAGACAGGGCTAACCCCTATGGCTACACCTTC. The whole variable domain, filled in from reference TRBV15 and TRBJ1-2, reads DAMVIQNPRYQVTQFGKPVTLSCSQTLNHNVMYWYQQKSSQAPKLLFHYYDKDFNNEADTPDNFQSRRPNTSFCFLDIRSPGLGDTAMYLCATSKDRANPYGYTFGSGTRLTVV.

The gene calls are TRBV28 and TRBJ2-1; 7 nucleotides align to TRBD2. There are 14 residues in the CDR3. The germline V gene encodes CDR1 MDHEN and CDR2 SYDVKM. Trimming removed 9 bases from V and 0 bases from J; junction bases left unmatched: 5. The CDR3 bases are TGTGCCAGTCAAGCGGGGAGCTCCTACAATGAGCAGTTCTTC. It codes for CASQAGSSYNEQFF.

The V call is TRBV6-5, the J call TRBJ1-1; TRBD1 matches 8 bases. This CDR3 is built from 15 residues. V gave up 6 bases and J gave up 3 bases; unmatched junction bases: 9. Per germline, CDR1 MNHEY and CDR2 SVGAGI. This CDR3 reads CASRGEQGVYTEAFF. In nucleotides, the CDR3 is TGTGCCAGCAGGGGGGAACAGGGGGTGTACACTGAAGCTTTCTTT.

J is TRBJ2-7 and V is TRBV6-6, with TRBD2 as a possible D gene (5 bases). CDR1 and CDR2 (germline): MNHNY, SVGAGI (reference sequence). This CDR3 is built from 13 residues. V was clipped by 4 bases and J by 3 bases, with 10 bases between them. CDR3 bases: TGTGCCAGCAGTTTAGCGCAACTCTACGAGCAGTACTTC. It specifies CASSLAQLYEQYF.

CDR3 loop: CASSADSRDSNDGYTF. The CDR3 bases are TGCGCCAGCAGTGCTGACTCCCGGGACAGTAATGATGGCTACACCTTC. The chain carries TRBV10-2 and TRBJ1-2; the match to TRBD1 covers 7 bases. The CDR3 runs 16 residues. The germline V gene encodes CDR1 WSHSY and CDR2 SAAADI. The J segment lost 6 bases and the V segment lost 4 bases, leaving 14 bases of the junction unmatched.

This clone has just one count. This chain joins TRBV5-3 and TRBJ1-5, with a weak D call TRBD1 (5 bases). TRBV5-3 is filed as an ORF, its function uncertain. This CDR3 contains 16 residues. V dropped 0 bases and J dropped 4 bases, with 14 bases sitting between them. CDR3 in DNA: TGTGCCAGAAGCTTGGTTGTCAGGGAATTGAATCAGCCCCAGCATTTT. Protein: CARSLVVRELNQPQHF.

This chain links TRBV3-1 (or the pseudogene TRBV3-2) with TRBJ1-6; 7 bases are shared with TRBD1. The CDR3 has 14 amino acids. The V gene end was trimmed by 1 base and the J gene end by 10 bases; junction bases not matched to a gene: 4. Germline V gives CDR1 LGHDT, CDR2 YNNKEL (reference sequence). CDR3 sequence (DNA): TGTGCCAGCAGCCAAGTAGGGGGCAACTCACCCCTCCACTTT. Translation: CASSQVGGNSPLHF.

This clone has ten or more counts. The chain employs TRBV3-1 (or the pseudogene TRBV3-2) and TRBJ2-7; 9 bases line up with TRBD1. With V trimmed by 0 bases and J by 2 bases, 5 bases remained unmatched. The CDR3 spans 16 residues. Germline V gene data show CDR1 as LGHDT and CDR2 as YNNKEL (reference sequence). The CDR3 DNA reads TGTGCCAGCAGCCAAGAGTGGGACAGGGCCCCCTACGAGCAGTACTTC. This translates into CASSQEWDRAPYEQYF.

The chain is built from TRBV24-1 and TRBJ2-6, with TRBD2 matching 13 bases. The V segment lost 5 bases and the J segment 4 bases; nucleotides outside the gene matches: 16. CDR3 length equals 21 residues. Germline CDR1 is KGHDR and CDR2 is SFDVKD. The DNA of the CDR3 is TGTGCCACCAGTGGTGGGGGTAGGACTAGCGGGGGATCATCAGGGGCCAACGTCCTGACTTTC. Translation: CATSGGGRTSGGSSGANVLTF.

The V and J genes are TRBV6-5 and TRBJ1-2; 7 nucleotides align to TRBD1. Germline V gives CDR1 MNHEY, CDR2 SVGAGI. This CDR3 spans 14 amino acids. Unmatched junction bases numbered 7, after V lost 4 bases and J lost 5 bases. The CDR3 is CASSSDRDRYGYTF. CDR3 bases: TGTGCCAGCAGTTCCGACAGGGATAGGTATGGCTACACCTTC.

This clone was counted a single time. The CDR3 protein is CAWAGTGALRGEKLFF. CDR3 DNA: TGTGCCTGGGCCGGGACAGGAGCTCTAAGGGGTGAAAAACTGTTTTTT. The chain joins TRBV30 to TRBJ1-4, with 8 positions matching TRBD1. V gave up 5 bases and J gave up 7 bases; unmatched junction bases: 15. Germline values: CDR1 GTSNPN, CDR2 SVGIG (reference sequence). The CDR3 loop spans 16 amino acids.

This clone was counted a single time. The chain is built from TRBV14 and TRBJ2-7; 7 bases agree with TRBD1. Trimming removed 3 bases from V and 2 bases from J; junction bases left unmatched: 7. CDR1 and CDR2 from the germline V gene are SGHDN and FVKESK. The CDR3 has 15 amino acids. CDR3 sequence: CASSHRRDRAYEQYF. The CDR3 DNA sequence: TGTGCCAGCAGCCATCGAAGAGACAGGGCCTACGAGCAGTACTTC.

The V and J genes are TRBV4-1 and TRBJ2-7, with D maybe TRBD1 (6 bases). Per the germline V gene, CDR1 is MGHRA and CDR2 is YSYEKL. The CDR3 is made up of 14 amino acids. Trimming removed 4 bases from V and 3 bases from J, with 13 bases in between. The DNA of the CDR3 is TGCGCCAGCAGCCCCGGGACAATAGGCTACGAGCAGTACTTC. This codes for CASSPGTIGYEQYF.